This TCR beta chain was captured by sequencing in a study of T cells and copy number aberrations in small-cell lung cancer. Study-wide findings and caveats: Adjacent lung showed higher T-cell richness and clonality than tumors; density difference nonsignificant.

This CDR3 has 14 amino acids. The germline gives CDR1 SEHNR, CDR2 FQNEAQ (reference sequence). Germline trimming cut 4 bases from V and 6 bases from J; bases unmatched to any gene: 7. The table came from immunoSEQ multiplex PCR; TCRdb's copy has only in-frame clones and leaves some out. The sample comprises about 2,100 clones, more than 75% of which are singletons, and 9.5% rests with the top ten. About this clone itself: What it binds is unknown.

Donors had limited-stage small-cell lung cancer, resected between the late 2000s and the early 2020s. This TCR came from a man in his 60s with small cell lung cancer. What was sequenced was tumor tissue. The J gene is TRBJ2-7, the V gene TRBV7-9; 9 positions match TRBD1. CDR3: CASSWPGQGGEQYF. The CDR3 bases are TGTGCCAGCAGCTGGCCGGGACAGGGAGGCGAGCAGTACTTC.